This T cell receptor beta chain was captured by sequencing in a study of siplizumab effects on memory and regulatory T cells. Study-wide findings and caveats: Naive T cells looked more diverse than memory cells and looked like major alloresponse contributors.

The data were produced by immunoSEQ multiplex PCR, yet TCRdb's version contains in-frame clones alone and is incomplete. The data contain 70,000 or so clones, roughly nine tenths of them seen just once; the ten biggest clones take up approximately 28%. This CDR3 region has 13 residues. Germline V CDR1 and CDR2: MNHEY, SMNVEV (reference sequence). Deletions cut 5 bases from V and 4 bases from J, with 11 bases between. With respect to this clone: Its target is unknown.

The chain combines TRBV27 with TRBJ1-1; the D gene is possibly TRBD1 (5 bases). The sequencing sample was made of CD8+ T cells sorted from blood. The clonotype comes from a human donor in good health. The CDR3 loop is CASSQGMFTEAFF. CDR3 coding DNA: TGTGCCAGCAGTCAGGGTATGTTCACTGAAGCTTTCTTT.